This TCR beta chain was retrieved from a study of blood T cell repertoires in COVID-19. Study in general: The United States, Italy and Spain provided the acute and convalescent COVID-19 samples. T cells, B-cell-depleted T cells, or PBMCs provided the cDNA or gDNA that served as material.

How the authors handled the data: Researchers report that nucleated cell counts were estimated from reference gene primer amplification. Some clones are missing from TCRdb's copy, which holds only in-frame ones; the method was immunoSEQ multiplex PCR. Clone size and V and J calls were adopted from that table, with D and trimming inferred from the DNA. The sample has about 130,000 clones, roughly 72% seen once. Germline CDR1 is KGHSH and CDR2 is LQKENI. V was shortened by 3 bases and J by 0 bases, with 12 bases between the two germline ends. This CDR3 has 15 amino acids. The sample consisted of peripheral blood. The sequence was obtained from a human donor in a cohort sampled during active COVID-19. The chain employs TRBV18 and TRBJ2-7; TRBD1 might be the D (5 bases). The CDR3 here is CASSPEKDTSYEQYF. CDR3 coding DNA: TGTGCCAGCTCACCGGAAAAGGACACCTCCTACGAGCAGTACTTC.